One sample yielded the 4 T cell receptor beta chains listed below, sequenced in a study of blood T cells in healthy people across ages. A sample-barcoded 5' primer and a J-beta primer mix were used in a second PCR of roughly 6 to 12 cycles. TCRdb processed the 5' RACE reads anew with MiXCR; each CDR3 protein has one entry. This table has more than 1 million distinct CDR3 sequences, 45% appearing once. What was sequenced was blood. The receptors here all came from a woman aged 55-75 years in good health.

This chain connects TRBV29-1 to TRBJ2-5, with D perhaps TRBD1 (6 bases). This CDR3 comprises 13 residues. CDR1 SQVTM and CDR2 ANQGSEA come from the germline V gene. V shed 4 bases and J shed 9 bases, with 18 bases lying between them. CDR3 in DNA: TGCAGCGTTGTGGTACAGGGATCATGGGCCCAGTACTTC. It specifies CSVVVQGSWAQYF.

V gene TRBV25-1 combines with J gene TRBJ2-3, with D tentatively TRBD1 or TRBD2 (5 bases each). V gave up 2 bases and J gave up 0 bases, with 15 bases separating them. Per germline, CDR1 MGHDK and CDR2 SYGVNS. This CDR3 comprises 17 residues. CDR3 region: CASSEPGSPLSTDTQYF. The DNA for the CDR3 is TGTGCCAGCAGTGAACCAGGGAGTCCACTTAGCACAGATACGCAGTATTTT.

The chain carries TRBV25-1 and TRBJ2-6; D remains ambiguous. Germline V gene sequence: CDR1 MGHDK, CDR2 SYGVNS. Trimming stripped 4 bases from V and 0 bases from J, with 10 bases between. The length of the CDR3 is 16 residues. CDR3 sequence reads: CASSAGSISGANVLTF. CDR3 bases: TGTGCCAGCAGTGCCGGATCAATCTCTGGGGCCAACGTCCTGACTTTC.

In DNA form, the CDR3 reads TGCAGTGCTAGCCAGCGGGCCCAACCCTACGAGCAGTACTTC. It codes for CSASQRAQPYEQYF. This chain connects TRBV20-1 to TRBJ2-7; D may be TRBD2 (6 bases). Trimming cost V 3 bases and J 2 bases, with 14 bases left between them. The V gene's germline CDR1 is DFQATT and CDR2 SNEGSKA (reference sequence). The CDR3 runs to 14 residues.